Shown below are 19 T cell receptor beta chains from a single sample sequenced in a study of T cell repertoires in cytomegalovirus infection. Each CDR3 protein is one row after TCRdb ran MiXCR on the reads. The sample contains 450,000 to 600,000 distinct CDR3 sequences, approximately 11% of which appear only once. The source material was PBMCs. These receptors originate from a human donor in good health (CMV status not recorded). Some clones in this sample may be carry-over from other donors' samples.

The chain combines TRBV20-1 with TRBJ2-3; 9 nucleotides align to TRBD2. Trimming cost V 5 bases and J 2 bases; bases outside gene matches: 14. Germline V gene lookup returns CDR1 DFQATT and CDR2 SNEGSKA (reference sequence). The CDR3 loop spans 17 amino acids. CDR3 region: CSASFPITSGYTDTQYF. For the CDR3, the DNA is TGCAGTGCTTCTTTTCCCATCACTAGCGGGTACACAGATACGCAGTATTTT.

This clonotype was counted a few times. The chain links TRBV29-1 to TRBJ2-7, with D possibly matching TRBD1 (5 bases). The CDR3 has 13 amino acids. Per germline, CDR1 SQVTM and CDR2 ANQGSEA. Trimming removed 6 bases at V and 4 bases at J, with 16 bases between. DNA of the CDR3: TGCAGCGTGTGGGGCCAGACTGATTACGAGCAGTACTTC. Its translation is CSVWGQTDYEQYF.

This clonotype occurred many times. The V and J genes are TRBV7-6 and TRBJ1-5, with D maybe TRBD1 (5 bases). CDR1 SGHVS and CDR2 FNYEAQ come from the germline V gene. CDR3 size: 12 residues. V lost 5 bases to trimming and J lost 4 bases, with 6 bases between them. Written as DNA, the CDR3 is TGTGCCAGCAGCCGACAGAATCAGCCCCAGCATTTT. Protein: CASSRQNQPQHF. Combining the CDR3 with reference TRBV7-6 and TRBJ1-5 gives the whole variable domain GAGVSQSPRYKVTKRGQDVALRCDPISGHVSLYWYRQALGQGPEFLTYFNYEAQQDKSGLPNDRFSAERPEGSISTLTIQRTEQRDSAMYRCASSRQNQPQHFGDGTRLSIL.

On this clonotype itself: This may stem from a read error, because a much larger clone lies one nucleotide away. CDR3 DNA sequence: TGTGCCAGCAGCTTAGCGCAGGGGGCCCAGCATTTT. Encoded protein: CASSLAQGAQHF. This chain uses TRBV7-9 with TRBJ1-5, with 7 bases matching TRBD1. CDR1 SEHNR and CDR2 FQNEAQ come from the germline V gene (reference sequence). This CDR3 region has 12 residues. V lost 0 bases, J lost 11 bases, and 1 base stayed unmatched.

This clonotype was counted at least ten times. The rearrangement links TRBV6-1 to TRBJ1-6; a possible D gene is TRBD1 (5 bases). The CDR3 covers 14 residues. Germline values: CDR1 MNHNS, CDR2 SASEGT. V lost 2 bases to trimming and J lost 6 bases, with 8 bases between them. The CDR3: CASSEQGTNSPLHF. CDR3 bases: TGTGCCAGCAGTGAACAGGGAACTAATTCACCCCTCCACTTT.

The chain carries TRBV6-1 and TRBJ1-6; 9 nucleotides line up with TRBD1. Looked up from germline, CDR1 is MNHNS and CDR2 is SASEGT. This CDR3 has 15 residues. V lost 5 bases, J lost 13 bases, and 12 bases stayed unmatched. In DNA form, the CDR3 reads TGTGCCAGCAGTCGGGACAGGGTGGGTGCAAACCCCCTCCACTTT. As protein: CASSRDRVGANPLHF.

This clonotype was detected ten times or more. The CDR3 DNA reads TGTGCCAGCAGCTTAGTTAGAGGGTCCCCCCACGAGCAGTACTTC. It codes for CASSLVRGSPHEQYF. This sequence joins TRBV7-9 and TRBJ2-7; maybe TRBD2 (5 bases). Germline CDR1 is SEHNR and CDR2 is FQNEAQ (reference sequence). This CDR3 has 15 amino acids. The V and J ends lost 1 base and 5 bases respectively, with 15 bases between them.

This clonotype was counted ten times or more. The rearrangement joins TRBV6-2 or TRBV6-3 to TRBJ1-3; TRBD1 matches at 9 bases. The J segment lost 2 bases and the V segment lost 2 bases, leaving 4 bases of the junction unmatched. Germline V gene data show CDR1 as MNHEY and CDR2 as SVGEGT. The CDR3 loop spans 16 amino acids. In DNA form, the CDR3 reads TGTGCCAGCAGTTACCCCAGGACAGGGGCTGGAAACACCATATATTTT. Its translation: CASSYPRTGAGNTIYF.

The genes are TRBV3-1 and TRBJ2-1, with TRBD2 matching over 7 bases. The CDR3 runs to 17 residues. Germline lookup yields CDR1 LGHDT and CDR2 YNNKEL (reference sequence). The V segment lost 4 bases and the J segment 0 bases; nucleotides outside the gene matches: 9. The CDR3 spells CASSRLTGGGSYNEQFF. In DNA, the CDR3 is TGTGCCAGCAGCCGCCTCACGGGGGGAGGCTCCTACAATGAGCAGTTCTTC.

At least ten counts were recorded for this clonotype. The rearrangement links TRBV19 to TRBJ1-5, with 8 nucleotides matching TRBD1. V gave up 5 bases and J gave up 1 base; unmatched junction bases: 10. The germline V gene has CDR1 LNHDA and CDR2 SQIVND (reference sequence). The CDR3 is 17 amino acids. In DNA, the CDR3 is TGTGCCAGTAGTGTCGGACAGGGCCCCATGAGCAATCAGCCCCAGCATTTT. This encodes CASSVGQGPMSNQPQHF.

This clonotype was seen repeatedly, ten times or more. The CDR3 is CATKGQMNTEAFF. CDR3 in DNA: TGTGCCACCAAGGGACAGATGAACACTGAAGCTTTCTTT. The rearrangement uses TRBV14 and TRBJ1-1; 7 nucleotides align to TRBD1. V trimming: 10 bases; J trimming: 0 bases; junction bases outside the gene matches: 5. This CDR3 region has 13 residues. Germline V lookup: CDR1 SGHDN, CDR2 FVKESK.

CDR3 DNA: TGTGCCAGCAGCCCCTGGGACAGCACAGATACGCAGTATTTT. This encodes CASSPWDSTDTQYF. V and J are TRBV7-3 and TRBJ2-3; D assignment may be TRBD1 or TRBD2 (5 bases each). The CDR3 covers 14 residues. The germline V gene encodes CDR1 SGHTA and CDR2 FQGTGA. V was pared by 5 bases and J by 0 bases, with 9 bases between.

In its sample, this clonotype was seen many times. This chain connects TRBV7-2 to TRBJ2-7; the D call may be TRBD1 or TRBD2 (5 bases each). The CDR3 has 17 residues. Germline assignment: CDR1 SGHTA and CDR2 FQGNSA. V was shortened by 5 bases and J by 0 bases, with 20 bases between the two germline ends. This CDR3 is CASSPSGSEQRSYEQYF. The CDR3 nucleotides read TGTGCCAGCAGCCCCTCAGGGAGCGAACAACGCTCCTACGAGCAGTACTTC.

The chain uses TRBV3-1 and TRBJ1-5; 9 bases agree with TRBD1. The CDR3 extends over 17 amino acids. Trimming removed 1 base from V and 0 bases from J; junction bases left unmatched: 4. Germline loops: CDR1 LGHDT, CDR2 YNNKEL (reference sequence). CDR3 sequence reads: CASSQGRTGASNQPQHF. The CDR3 region has the DNA TGTGCCAGCAGCCAAGGCAGGACAGGGGCTAGCAATCAGCCCCAGCATTTT.

There are many counts of this clonotype. The chain links TRBV12-3 or TRBV12-4 to TRBJ1-1, with 7 bases matching TRBD1. The CDR3 spans 13 residues. Unmatched junction bases numbered 7, after V lost 6 bases and J lost 6 bases. The chain's CDR3 is CASSLTGVSEAFF. CDR3 sequence (DNA): TGTGCCAGCAGCCTCACAGGGGTCTCTGAAGCTTTCTTT.

Ten or more counts support this clonotype. The gene calls are TRBV7-2 and TRBJ1-1, with a weak D call TRBD1 (5 bases). This CDR3 has 14 residues. In germline, CDR1 is SGHTA, CDR2 FQGNSA. Trimming took 1 base from V and 0 from J, leaving 6 bases between them. Written as DNA, the CDR3 is TGTGCCAGCAGCTTAGGACAGATGAACACTGAAGCTTTCTTT. Translating gives CASSLGQMNTEAFF.

Worth noting for this clonotype: It may be a read error: a sequence one base away is much more abundant. V and J are TRBV19 and TRBJ2-7, with D perhaps assigned TRBD1 or TRBD2 (5 bases each). There are 14 residues in the CDR3. Germline CDR1 reads LNHDA; CDR2 reads SQIVND (reference sequence). V lost 4 bases to trimming and J lost 5 bases, with 15 bases between them. CDR3 nucleotide sequence: TGTGCCAGTAGTACTCCGGGACGGGGCCACGAGCAGTACTTC. Its protein is CASSTPGRGHEQYF.

The chain combines TRBV28 with TRBJ2-3; 10 bases are a match to TRBD1. Germline V gene data show CDR1 as MDHEN and CDR2 as SYDVKM. J was trimmed by 8 bases and V by 4 bases; bases with no gene match: 9. The CDR3 length is 15 residues. The CDR3 region is CASSSPGQGRSTQYF. In DNA form, the CDR3 reads TGTGCCAGCAGTTCTCCGGGACAGGGGCGTAGTACGCAGTATTTT.

This clonotype occurred many times. The chain combines TRBV7-3 with TRBJ1-1, with unresolved D. This CDR3 is 14 amino acids long. Trimming pared 3 bases from V and 2 bases from J, leaving 10 bases between. The germline gives CDR1 SGHTA, CDR2 FQGTGA. The CDR3 is CASSFGGPNTEAFF. CDR3 DNA sequence: TGTGCCAGCAGCTTTGGAGGACCCAACACTGAAGCTTTCTTT.